The 9 T cell receptor beta chains given below trace back to one sample, sequenced in a study of blood T cell repertoires in COVID-19. The data were produced by immunoSEQ multiplex PCR, yet TCRdb's version contains in-frame clones alone and is incomplete. The sample includes approximately 170,000 clones, approximately 91% of them seen just once. The sample taken for sequencing was peripheral blood. These receptors all stem from a man younger than 35 with COVID-19, enrolled during active disease.

This chain joins TRBV6-5 and TRBJ2-7, with D perhaps TRBD1 (6 bases). Trimming pared 4 bases from V and 1 base from J, leaving 11 bases between. Germline values: CDR1 MNHEY, CDR2 SVGAGI. The CDR3 consists of 14 residues. CDR3 in DNA: TGTGCCAGCAGTTTCCACGACAGGTCCTACGAGCAGTACTTC. This translates into CASSFHDRSYEQYF.

CDR3 nucleotides: TGCGCCAGCAGATACGATCCGGGGAATGAGCAGTTCTTC. Translation: CASRYDPGNEQFF. V is TRBV5-1 and J is TRBJ2-1; D may be TRBD2 (5 bases). Trimming left V 5 bases short and J 7 bases short, with 13 bases between. The CDR3 runs to 13 residues. Germline V gene data show CDR1 as SGHRS and CDR2 as YFSETQ.

The chain is built from TRBV7-9 and TRBJ2-1; D uncertain. The germline gives CDR1 SEHNR, CDR2 FQNEAQ (reference sequence). The CDR3 totals 15 residues. The V gene lost 7 bases and the J gene lost 0 bases, with 13 bases spanning the gap. The CDR3 bases are TGTGCCAGCACCCGAGAAGAGCGCTCCTACAATGAGCAGTTCTTC. It codes for CASTREERSYNEQFF.

The rearrangement links TRBV6-6 to TRBJ1-5; no clear D. The V gene's germline CDR1 is MNHNY and CDR2 SVGAGI (reference sequence). The CDR3 is made up of 14 amino acids. Trimming took off 2 bases at V and 4 bases at J, with 9 bases between the two ends. For the CDR3, the DNA is TGTGCCAGCAGTTACGGTAGCACAAATCAGCCCCAGCATTTT. Translation: CASSYGSTNQPQHF.

The chain recombines TRBV5-1 with TRBJ2-7; a weak D match, TRBD1 (6 bases). The CDR3 loop spans 13 amino acids. Per the germline V gene, CDR1 is SGHRS and CDR2 is YFSETQ. Deletions cut 5 bases from V and 1 base from J, with 10 bases between. The DNA of the CDR3 is TGCGCCAGCAGGAGACAGGAGTCCTACGAGCAGTACTTC. It codes for CASRRQESYEQYF.

The DNA of the CDR3 is TGTGCCAGCAGTTTAAGGGGATACAATGAGCAGTTCTTC. As protein: CASSLRGYNEQFF. This chain links TRBV28 with TRBJ2-1; TRBD1 might be the D (5 bases). CDR3 length equals 13 residues. V shed 2 bases and J shed 4 bases, with 6 bases lying between them. Per the germline V gene, CDR1 is MDHEN and CDR2 is SYDVKM.

The DNA for the CDR3 is TGTGCCAGCAGCCCGACGGACAGGGGGCGGTGGGGCTACACCTTC. Its protein is CASSPTDRGRWGYTF. This chain links TRBV4-2 with TRBJ1-2; 11 bases are shared with TRBD1. This CDR3 region has 15 residues. V shed 4 bases, J shed 8 bases, and the junction held 9 bases outside the gene matches. Germline CDR1 reads LGHNA; CDR2 reads YNFKEQ.

The gene calls are TRBV24-1 and TRBJ2-2; D might be TRBD2 (6 bases). Germline CDR1 is KGHDR and CDR2 is SFDVKD. The V end was cut by 2 bases, the J end by 5 bases, with 11 bases between. There are 15 residues in the CDR3. The chain's CDR3 is CATSDWGDNTGELFF. CDR3 sequence (DNA): TGTGCCACCAGTGATTGGGGGGATAATACCGGGGAGCTGTTTTTT.

The rearrangement links TRBV7-9 to TRBJ2-4; TRBD2 aligns across 7 bases. The J segment lost 0 bases and the V segment lost 1 base, leaving 3 bases of the junction unmatched. Germline V lookup: CDR1 SEHNR, CDR2 FQNEAQ (reference sequence). The CDR3 covers 16 residues. The CDR3 DNA reads as TGTGCCAGCAGCTTAGGCGGGGGACTAGCCAAAAACATTCAGTACTTC. Amino acid sequence: CASSLGGGLAKNIQYF.